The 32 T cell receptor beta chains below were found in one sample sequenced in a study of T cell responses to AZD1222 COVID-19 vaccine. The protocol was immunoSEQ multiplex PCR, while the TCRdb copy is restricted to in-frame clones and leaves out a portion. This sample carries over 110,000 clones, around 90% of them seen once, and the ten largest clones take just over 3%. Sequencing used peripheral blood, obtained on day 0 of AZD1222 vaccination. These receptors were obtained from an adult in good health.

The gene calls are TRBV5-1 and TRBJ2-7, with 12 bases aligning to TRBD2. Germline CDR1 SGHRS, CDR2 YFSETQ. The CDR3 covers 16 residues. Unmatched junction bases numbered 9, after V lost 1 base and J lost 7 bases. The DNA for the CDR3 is TGCGCCAGCAGCTTGAGACTAGCGGGAGTTGGATGGGAGCAGTACTTC. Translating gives CASSLRLAGVGWEQYF.

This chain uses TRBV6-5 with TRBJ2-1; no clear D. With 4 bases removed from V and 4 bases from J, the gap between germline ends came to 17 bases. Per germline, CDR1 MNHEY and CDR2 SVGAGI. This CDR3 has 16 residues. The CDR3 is CASSFSSGTKYNEQFF. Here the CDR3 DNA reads TGTGCCAGCAGTTTTTCGTCCGGCACGAAGTACAATGAGCAGTTCTTC.

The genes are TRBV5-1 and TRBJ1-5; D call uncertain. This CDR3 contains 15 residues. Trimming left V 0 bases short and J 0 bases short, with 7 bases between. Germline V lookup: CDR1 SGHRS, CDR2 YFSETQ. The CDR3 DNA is TGCGCCAGCAGCTTGGGTGGTTTTAGCAATCAGCCCCAGCATTTT. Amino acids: CASSLGGFSNQPQHF.

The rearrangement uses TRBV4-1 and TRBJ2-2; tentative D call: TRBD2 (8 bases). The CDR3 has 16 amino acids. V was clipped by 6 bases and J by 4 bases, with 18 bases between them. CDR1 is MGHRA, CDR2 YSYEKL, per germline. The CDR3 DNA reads TGCGCCAGCAGGAGGGGGCTAGCGGGCCCCACCGGGGAGCTGTTTTTT. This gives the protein CASRRGLAGPTGELFF.

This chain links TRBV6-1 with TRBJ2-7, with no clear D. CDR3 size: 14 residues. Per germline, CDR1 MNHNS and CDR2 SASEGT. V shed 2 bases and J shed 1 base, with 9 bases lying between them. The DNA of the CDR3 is TGTGCCAGCAGTGAAAATGGGCAGTCCTACGAGCAGTACTTC. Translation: CASSENGQSYEQYF.

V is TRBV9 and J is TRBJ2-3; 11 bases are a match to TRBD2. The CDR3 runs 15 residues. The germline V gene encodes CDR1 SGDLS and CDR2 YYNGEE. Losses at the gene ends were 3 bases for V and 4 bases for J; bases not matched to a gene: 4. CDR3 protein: CASSALAGAADTQYF. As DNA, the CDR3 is TGTGCCAGCAGCGCACTAGCGGGAGCAGCAGATACGCAGTATTTT. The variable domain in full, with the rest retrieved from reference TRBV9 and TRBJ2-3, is DSGVTQTPKHLITATGQRVTLRCSPRSGDLSVYWYQQSLDQGLQFLIQYYNGEERAKGNILERFSAQQFPDLHSELNLSSLELGDSALYFCASSALAGAADTQYFGPGTRLTVL.

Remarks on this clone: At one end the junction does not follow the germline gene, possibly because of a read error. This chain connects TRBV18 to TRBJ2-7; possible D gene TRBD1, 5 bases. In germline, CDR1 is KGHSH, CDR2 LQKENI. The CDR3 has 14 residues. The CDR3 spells CASAPPQGTYEQYF. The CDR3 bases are TGTGCCAGCGCACCACCCCAGGGAACCTACGAGCAGTACTTC.

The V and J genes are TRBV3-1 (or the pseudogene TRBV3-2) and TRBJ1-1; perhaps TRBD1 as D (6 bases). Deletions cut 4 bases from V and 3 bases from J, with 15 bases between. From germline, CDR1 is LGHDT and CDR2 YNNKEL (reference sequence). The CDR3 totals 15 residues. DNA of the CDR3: TGTGCCAGCAGCCCACGACAGGCTGGGGACACTGAAGCTTTCTTT. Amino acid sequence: CASSPRQAGDTEAFF.

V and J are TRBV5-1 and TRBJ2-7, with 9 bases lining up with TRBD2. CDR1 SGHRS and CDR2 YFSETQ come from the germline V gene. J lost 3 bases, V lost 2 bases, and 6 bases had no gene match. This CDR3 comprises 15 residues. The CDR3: CASSFLVAGDYEQYF. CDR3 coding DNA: TGCGCCAGCAGCTTCCTCGTAGCGGGGGACTACGAGCAGTACTTC.

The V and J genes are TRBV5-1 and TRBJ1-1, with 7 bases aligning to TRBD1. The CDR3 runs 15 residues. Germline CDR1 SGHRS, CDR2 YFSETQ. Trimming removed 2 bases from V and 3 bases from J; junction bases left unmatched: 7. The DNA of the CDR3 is TGCGCCAGCAGCTTCCGGGACAGTCTTTACACTGAAGCTTTCTTT. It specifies CASSFRDSLYTEAFF.

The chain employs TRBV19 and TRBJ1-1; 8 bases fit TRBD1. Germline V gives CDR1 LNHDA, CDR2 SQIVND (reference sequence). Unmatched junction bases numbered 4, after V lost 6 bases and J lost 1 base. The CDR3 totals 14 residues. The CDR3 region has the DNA TGTGCCAGTAGCCGGGACAGGACGAACACTGAAGCTTTCTTT. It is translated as CASSRDRTNTEAFF.

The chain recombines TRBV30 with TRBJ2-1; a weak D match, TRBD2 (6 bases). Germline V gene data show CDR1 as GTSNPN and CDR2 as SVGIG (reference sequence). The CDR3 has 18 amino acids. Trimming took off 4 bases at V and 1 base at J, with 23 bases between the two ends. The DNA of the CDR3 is TGTGCCTGGAAAAGTCGGTCCGGGAGAGAAGGTTCCTACAATGAGCAGTTCTTC. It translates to CAWKSRSGREGSYNEQFF.

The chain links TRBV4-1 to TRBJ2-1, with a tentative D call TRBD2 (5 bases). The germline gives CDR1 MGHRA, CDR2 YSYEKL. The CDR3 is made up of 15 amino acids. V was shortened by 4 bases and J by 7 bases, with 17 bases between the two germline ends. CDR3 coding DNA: TGCGCCAGCAGCCGAAGGACGGCGGGCGGTAATGAGCAGTTCTTC. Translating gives CASSRRTAGGNEQFF.

CDR3 protein: CASSPSQPGPLNTEAFF. DNA of the CDR3: TGCGCCAGCAGCCCCTCCCAACCTGGGCCGTTGAACACTGAAGCTTTCTTT. The J gene is TRBJ1-1, the V gene TRBV4-1; D unresolved. Germline V CDR1 and CDR2: MGHRA, YSYEKL. Trimming took 4 bases from V and 0 from J, leaving 18 bases between them. This CDR3 has 17 residues.

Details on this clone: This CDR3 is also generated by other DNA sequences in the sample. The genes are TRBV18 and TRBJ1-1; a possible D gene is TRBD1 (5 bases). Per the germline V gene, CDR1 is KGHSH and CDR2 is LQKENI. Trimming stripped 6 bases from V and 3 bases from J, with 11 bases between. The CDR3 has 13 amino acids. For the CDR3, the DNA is TGTGCCAGCTCCCCGCGGGGGGACACTGAAGCTTTCTTT. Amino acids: CASSPRGDTEAFF.

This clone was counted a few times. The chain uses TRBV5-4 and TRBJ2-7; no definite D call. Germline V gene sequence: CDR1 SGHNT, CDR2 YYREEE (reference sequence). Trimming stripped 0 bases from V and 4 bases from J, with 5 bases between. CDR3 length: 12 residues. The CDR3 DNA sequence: TGTGCCAGCAGCTTGGACCTATACGAGCAGTACTTC. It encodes CASSLDLYEQYF.

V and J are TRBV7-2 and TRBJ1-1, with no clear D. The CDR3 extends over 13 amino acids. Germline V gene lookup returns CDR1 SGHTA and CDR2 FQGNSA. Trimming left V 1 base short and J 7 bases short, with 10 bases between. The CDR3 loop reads CASSLEAAGEAFF. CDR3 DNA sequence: TGTGCCAGCAGCTTAGAGGCGGCTGGTGAAGCTTTCTTT.

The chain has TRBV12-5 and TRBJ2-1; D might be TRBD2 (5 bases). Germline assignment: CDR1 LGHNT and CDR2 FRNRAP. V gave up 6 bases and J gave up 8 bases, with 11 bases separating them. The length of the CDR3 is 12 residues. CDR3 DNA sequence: TGTGCTAGTGGGAGGGAAGGCGATGAGCAGTTCTTC. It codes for CASGREGDEQFF. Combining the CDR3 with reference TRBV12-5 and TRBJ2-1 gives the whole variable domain DARVTQTPRHKVTEMGQEVTMRCQPILGHNTVFWYRQTMMQGLELLAYFRNRAPLDDSGMPKDRFSAEMPDATLATLKIQPSEPRDSAVYFCASGREGDEQFFGPGTRLTVL.

As DNA, the CDR3 is TGCGCCAGCAGCGAAACTAGCTCCGGGCAGTACTTC. Encoded protein: CASSETSSGQYF. The V call is TRBV5-1, the J call TRBJ2-7, with D perhaps matching TRBD2 (6 bases). CDR1 SGHRS and CDR2 YFSETQ come from the germline V gene. There are 12 residues in the CDR3. The V end was cut by 4 bases, the J end by 9 bases, with 14 bases between.

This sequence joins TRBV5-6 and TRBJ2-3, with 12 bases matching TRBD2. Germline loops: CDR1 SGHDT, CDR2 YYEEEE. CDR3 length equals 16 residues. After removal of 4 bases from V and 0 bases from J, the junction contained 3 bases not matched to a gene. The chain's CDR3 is CASSPGTSGSTDTQYF. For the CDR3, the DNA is TGTGCCAGCAGCCCTGGGACTAGCGGGAGCACAGATACGCAGTATTTT.

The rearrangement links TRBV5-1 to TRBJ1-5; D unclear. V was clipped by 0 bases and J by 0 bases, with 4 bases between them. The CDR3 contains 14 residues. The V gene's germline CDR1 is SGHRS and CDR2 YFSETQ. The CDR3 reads CASSLDGSNQPQHF. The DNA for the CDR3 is TGCGCCAGCAGCTTGGACGGTAGCAATCAGCCCCAGCATTTT. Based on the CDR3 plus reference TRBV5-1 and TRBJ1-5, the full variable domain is KAGVTQTPRYLIKTRGQQVTLSCSPISGHRSVSWYQQTPGQGLQFLFEYFSETQRNKGNFPGRFSGRQFSNSRSEMNVSTLELGDSALYLCASSLDGSNQPQHFGDGTRLSIL.

The CDR3 DNA reads as TGTGCCAGTAGTATAGACACCCGGTCTACCTCGTTCTTC. It encodes CASSIDTRSTSFF. The chain has TRBV19 and TRBJ2-1; D gene ambiguous. V dropped 0 bases and J dropped 15 bases, with 15 bases sitting between them. Germline V gene data show CDR1 as LNHDA and CDR2 as SQIVND (reference sequence). This CDR3 is 13 amino acids long. Using reference TRBV19 and TRBJ2-1 for the parts outside the CDR3, the full variable domain is DGGITQSPKYLFRKEGQNVTLSCEQNLNHDAMYWYRQDPGQGLRLIYYSQIVNDFQKGDIAEGYSVSREKKESFPLTVTSAQKNPTAFYLCASSIDTRSTSFFGPGTRLTVL.

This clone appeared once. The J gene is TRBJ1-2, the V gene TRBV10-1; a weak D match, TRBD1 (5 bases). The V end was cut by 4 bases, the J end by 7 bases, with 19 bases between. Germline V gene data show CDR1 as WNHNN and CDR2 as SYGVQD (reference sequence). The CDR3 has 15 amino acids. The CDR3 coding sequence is TGCGCCAGCAGTGTACCGGGACGGCCCCTGTGTGGCTACACCTTC. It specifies CASSVPGRPLCGYTF.

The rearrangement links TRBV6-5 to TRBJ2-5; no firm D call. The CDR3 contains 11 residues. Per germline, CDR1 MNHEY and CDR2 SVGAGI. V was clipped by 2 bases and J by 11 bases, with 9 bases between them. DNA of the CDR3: TGTGCCAGCAGTTACGAGGACCGGCAGTACTTC. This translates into CASSYEDRQYF.

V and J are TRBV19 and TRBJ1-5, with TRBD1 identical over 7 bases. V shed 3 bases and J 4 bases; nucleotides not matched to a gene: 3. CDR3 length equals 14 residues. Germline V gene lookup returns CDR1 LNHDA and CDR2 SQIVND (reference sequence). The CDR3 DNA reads TGTGCCAGTAGTATGAGGGACAGTAATCAGCCCCAGCATTTT. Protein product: CASSMRDSNQPQHF.

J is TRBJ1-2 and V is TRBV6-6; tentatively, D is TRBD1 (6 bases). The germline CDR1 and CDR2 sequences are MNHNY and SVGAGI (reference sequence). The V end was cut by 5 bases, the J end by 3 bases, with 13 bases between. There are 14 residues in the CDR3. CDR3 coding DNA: TGTGCCAGCAGTAGACAGGACAGCTACTATGGCTACACCTTC. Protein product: CASSRQDSYYGYTF.

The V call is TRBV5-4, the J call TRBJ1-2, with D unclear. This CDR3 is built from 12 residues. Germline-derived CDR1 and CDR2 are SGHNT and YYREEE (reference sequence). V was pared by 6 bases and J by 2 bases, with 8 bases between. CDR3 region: CASMDGNYGYTF. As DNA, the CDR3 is TGTGCCAGCATGGATGGCAACTATGGCTACACCTTC.

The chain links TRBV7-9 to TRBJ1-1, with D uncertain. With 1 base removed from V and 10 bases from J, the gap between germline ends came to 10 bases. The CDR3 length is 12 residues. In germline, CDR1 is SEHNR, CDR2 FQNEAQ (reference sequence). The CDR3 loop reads CASSLVDNRAFF. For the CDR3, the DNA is TGTGCCAGCAGCTTAGTCGACAATCGAGCTTTCTTT.

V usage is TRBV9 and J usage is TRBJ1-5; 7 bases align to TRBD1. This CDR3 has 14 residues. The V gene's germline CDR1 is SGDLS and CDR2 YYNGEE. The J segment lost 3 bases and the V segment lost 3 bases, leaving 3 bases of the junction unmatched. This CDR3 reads CASSAQGTNQPQHF. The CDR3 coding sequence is TGTGCCAGCAGCGCACAGGGGACCAATCAGCCCCAGCATTTT.

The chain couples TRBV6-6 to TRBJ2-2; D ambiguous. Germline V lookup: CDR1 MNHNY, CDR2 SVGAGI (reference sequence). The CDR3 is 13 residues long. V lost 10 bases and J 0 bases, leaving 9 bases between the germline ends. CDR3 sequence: CATTETNTGELFF. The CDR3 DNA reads TGTGCCACCACAGAAACGAACACCGGGGAGCTGTTTTTT.

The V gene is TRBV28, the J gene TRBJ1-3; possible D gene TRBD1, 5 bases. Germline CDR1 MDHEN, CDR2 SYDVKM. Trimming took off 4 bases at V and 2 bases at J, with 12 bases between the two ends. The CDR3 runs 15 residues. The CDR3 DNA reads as TGTGCCAGCAGTTCGATATTGGGACCTGGAAACACCATATATTTT. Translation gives CASSSILGPGNTIYF.

CDR3 sequence: CASRKRQGGNSPLHF. The CDR3, as DNA: TGTGCCAGCAGAAAGCGACAGGGCGGTAATTCACCCCTCCACTTT. The V and J genes are TRBV11-2 and TRBJ1-6, with TRBD1 identical over 7 bases. The CDR3 consists of 15 residues. The germline CDR1 and CDR2 sequences are SGHAT and FQNNGV. V dropped 6 bases and J dropped 6; count of bases not matched to a gene: 8.